The 10 T cell receptor beta chains in this list originate from one sample, sequenced in a study of blood T cell repertoires in COVID-19. Method: immunoSEQ multiplex PCR; TCRdb's copy keeps in-frame clones and lacks some. This sample carries some 24,000 clones, approximately 88% of them seen once, and the ten largest clones take 25% to 30%. Sequencing was done on a sample of peripheral blood. These TCRs come from a man in his 70s with COVID-19, enrolled during active disease.

The chain recombines TRBV6-4 with TRBJ2-2; D is undetermined. The CDR3 has 13 amino acids. V lost 1 base and J 2 bases, leaving 2 bases between the germline ends. The germline gives CDR1 MRHNA, CDR2 SNTAGT. Here the CDR3 reads CASSDLNTGELFF. The CDR3 DNA reads as TGTGCCAGCAGTGACTTAAACACCGGGGAGCTGTTTTTT.

Only a few counts were recorded for this clone. This rearrangement joins TRBV5-1 to TRBJ1-1; 7 bases match TRBD1. Per the germline V gene, CDR1 is SGHRS and CDR2 is YFSETQ. This CDR3 comprises 14 residues. With V trimmed by 4 bases and J by 1 base, 4 bases remained unmatched. The chain's CDR3 is CASSRQGTNTEAFF. For the CDR3, the DNA is TGCGCCAGCAGCAGACAGGGAACGAACACTGAAGCTTTCTTT.

This chain links TRBV27 with TRBJ1-2, with D possibly being TRBD1 (5 bases). The CDR3 extends over 12 amino acids. The V gene lost 5 bases and the J gene lost 4 bases, with 8 bases spanning the gap. CDR1 and CDR2 (germline): MNHEY, SMNVEV (reference sequence). CDR3 loop: CASSTGGYGYTF. The DNA of the CDR3 is TGTGCCAGCAGTACAGGTGGCTATGGCTACACCTTC.

This clone was detected only a few times. This chain joins TRBV14 and TRBJ2-7, with unresolved D. This CDR3 has 13 amino acids. Germline values: CDR1 SGHDN, CDR2 FVKESK. The V gene lost 1 base and the J gene lost 3 bases, with 7 bases spanning the gap. CDR3 sequence reads: CASSQVPYYEQYF. As DNA, the CDR3 is TGTGCCAGCAGCCAAGTACCCTACTACGAGCAGTACTTC.

The chain combines TRBV19 with TRBJ2-3; a weak D match, TRBD1 (5 bases). Between the trimmed V and J ends, which lost 5 bases and 3 bases, there was a span of 15 bases. CDR1 and CDR2 (germline): LNHDA, SQIVND (reference sequence). The CDR3 consists of 15 residues. CDR3 in amino acids: CASSPPGPKTDTQYF. The DNA of the CDR3 is TGTGCCAGTAGTCCCCCAGGGCCGAAGACAGATACGCAGTATTTT.

The chain has TRBV7-2 and TRBJ1-3; D remains unclear. The ends were cut back, 3 bases at V and 3 bases at J, with 6 bases in the middle. Germline loops: CDR1 SGHTA, CDR2 FQGNSA. The CDR3 totals 13 residues. The CDR3 reads CASSFVLGNTIYF. The CDR3 DNA reads TGTGCCAGCAGCTTCGTCCTTGGAAACACCATATATTTT.

This chain uses TRBV27 with TRBJ2-3; 8 bases fit TRBD2. The germline CDR1 and CDR2 sequences are MNHEY and SMNVEV (reference sequence). The CDR3 consists of 14 residues. V was clipped by 5 bases and J by 3 bases; unmatched bases: 4. CDR3 sequence (DNA): TGTGCCAGCAGTGGAGCGGGAGAGACAGATACGCAGTATTTT. Encoded protein: CASSGAGETDTQYF.

This clone has a single count. V usage is TRBV5-1 and J usage is TRBJ2-3; weak D call: TRBD2 (6 bases). Deletions cut 2 bases from V and 0 bases from J, with 10 bases between. The length of the CDR3 is 15 residues. CDR1 SGHRS and CDR2 YFSETQ come from the germline V gene. The chain's CDR3 is CASSLGGTSTDTQYF. The CDR3 nucleotides read TGCGCCAGCAGCTTAGGCGGGACTAGCACAGATACGCAGTATTTT.

This chain joins TRBV4-1 and TRBJ2-5; D is perhaps TRBD1 (5 bases). Germline V gene data show CDR1 as MGHRA and CDR2 as YSYEKL. This CDR3 has 15 residues. The V and J ends lost 4 bases and 1 base respectively, with 13 bases between them. The CDR3 region has the DNA TGCGCCAGCAGCCGATTGACAGCCCCCCAAGAGACCCAGTACTTC. This translates into CASSRLTAPQETQYF.

This sequence joins TRBV3-1 (or the pseudogene TRBV3-2) and TRBJ2-5; TRBD2 might be the D (5 bases). Trimming pared 4 bases from V and 8 bases from J, leaving 17 bases between. This CDR3 has 14 amino acids. The germline CDR1 and CDR2 sequences are LGHDT and YNNKEL (reference sequence). This chain's CDR3 is CASSPQGSVGTQYF. Written as DNA, the CDR3 is TGTGCCAGCAGCCCCCAAGGTAGCGTGGGAACCCAGTACTTC.